This TCR beta chain was observed in a study of beta chain features in type 1 diabetes. Germline CDR1 is SGDLS and CDR2 is YYNGEE. This CDR3 contains 17 residues. The ends were cut back, 4 bases at V and 4 bases at J, with 18 bases in the middle. Sequencing targeted expressed TCRB transcripts, as all isolated RNA had been reverse transcribed. Each sample of naive, central memory or regulatory T cells had, on average, approximately 3.5 million reads. TCRdb's copy holds only in-frame clones and misses some; the assay was immunoSEQ multiplex PCR. The data contain 300,000 to 350,000 clones, approximately 13% of them singletons. A remark on this clone: Its specificity is unknown.

Via CD45RO/CCR7/CD25/CD127/CD95/CD27, cells of the CD4+ naive, central memory, regulatory and stem cell-like memory subsets were sorted. Study-wide results and limits: Amplification by PCR could prefer shorter templates, with the same effect in patients and controls. Type 1 diabetes patients had moderately but significantly shorter TCRB CDR3s in all four CD4+ subsets.

The TCR comes from a woman aged 18 to 35 with type 1 diabetes. Source material: naive CD4+ T cells from blood. V gene TRBV9 combines with J gene TRBJ2-6; unclear D gene. CDR3 DNA: TGTGCCAGCAGCTTACCTTTCCCGGTGAGGGGGGCCAACGTCCTGACTTTC. Translated, it gives CASSLPFPVRGANVLTF.